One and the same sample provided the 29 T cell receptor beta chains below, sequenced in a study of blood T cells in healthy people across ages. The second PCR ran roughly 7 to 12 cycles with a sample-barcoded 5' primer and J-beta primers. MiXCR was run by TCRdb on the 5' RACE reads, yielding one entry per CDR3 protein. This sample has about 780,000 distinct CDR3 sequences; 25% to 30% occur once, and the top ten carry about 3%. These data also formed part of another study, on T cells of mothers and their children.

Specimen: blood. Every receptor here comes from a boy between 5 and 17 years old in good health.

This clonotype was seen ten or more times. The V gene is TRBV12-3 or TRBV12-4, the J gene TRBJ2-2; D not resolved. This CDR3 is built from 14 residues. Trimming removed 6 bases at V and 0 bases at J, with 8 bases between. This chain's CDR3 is CASSPRTNTGELFF. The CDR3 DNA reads TGTGCCAGCAGCCCCCGAACGAACACCGGGGAGCTGTTTTTT.

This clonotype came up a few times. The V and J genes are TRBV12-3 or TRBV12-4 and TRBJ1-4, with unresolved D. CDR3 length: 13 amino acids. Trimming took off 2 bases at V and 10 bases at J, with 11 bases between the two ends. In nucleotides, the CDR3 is TGTGCCAGCAGTTTACAGGACCTTGGAAAACTGTTTTTT. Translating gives CASSLQDLGKLFF.

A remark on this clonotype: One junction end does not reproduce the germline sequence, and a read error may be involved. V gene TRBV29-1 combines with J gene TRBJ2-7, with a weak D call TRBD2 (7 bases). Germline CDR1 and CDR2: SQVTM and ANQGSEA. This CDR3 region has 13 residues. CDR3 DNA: TGCAGCGTTTTTAAGGGGGAGGGCTACGAACAGTACTTC. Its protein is CSVFKGEGYEQYF.

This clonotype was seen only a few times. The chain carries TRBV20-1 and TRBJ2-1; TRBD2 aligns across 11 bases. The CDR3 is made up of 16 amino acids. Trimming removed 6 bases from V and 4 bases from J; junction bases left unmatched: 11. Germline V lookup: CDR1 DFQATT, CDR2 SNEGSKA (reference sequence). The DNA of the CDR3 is TGCAGTGCCAGTTACGGGTTAGCGGGGGGGTACAATGAGCAGTTCTTC. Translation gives CSASYGLAGGYNEQFF.

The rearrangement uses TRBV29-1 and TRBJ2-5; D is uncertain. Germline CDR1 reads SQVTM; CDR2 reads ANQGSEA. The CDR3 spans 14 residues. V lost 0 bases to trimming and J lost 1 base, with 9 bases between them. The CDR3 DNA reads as TGCAGCGTTGAAGATTTGCAGGTCCAAGAGACCCAGTACTTC. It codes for CSVEDLQVQETQYF.

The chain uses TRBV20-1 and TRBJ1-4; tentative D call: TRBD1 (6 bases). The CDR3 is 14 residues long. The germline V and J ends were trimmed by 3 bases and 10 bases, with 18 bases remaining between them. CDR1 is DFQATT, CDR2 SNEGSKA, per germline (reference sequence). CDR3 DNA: TGCAGTGCTAGTCCGACAGGAGGGGCGGGAAAACTGTTTTTT. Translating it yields CSASPTGGAGKLFF.

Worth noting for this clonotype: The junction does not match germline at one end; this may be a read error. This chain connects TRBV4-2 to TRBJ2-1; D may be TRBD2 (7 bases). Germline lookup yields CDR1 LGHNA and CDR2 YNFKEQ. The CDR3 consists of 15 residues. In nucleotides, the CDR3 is TGTGCCAGCAGCCTCCCGGGGGGCTCCTACAATCAGCAGTTCTTC. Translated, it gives CASSLPGGSYNQQFF.

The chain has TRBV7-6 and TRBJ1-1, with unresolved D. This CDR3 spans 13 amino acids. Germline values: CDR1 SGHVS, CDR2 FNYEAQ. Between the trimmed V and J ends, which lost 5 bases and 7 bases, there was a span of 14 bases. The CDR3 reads CASSRPGGSEAFF. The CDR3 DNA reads TGTGCCAGCAGCCGCCCCGGCGGAAGTGAAGCTTTCTTT.

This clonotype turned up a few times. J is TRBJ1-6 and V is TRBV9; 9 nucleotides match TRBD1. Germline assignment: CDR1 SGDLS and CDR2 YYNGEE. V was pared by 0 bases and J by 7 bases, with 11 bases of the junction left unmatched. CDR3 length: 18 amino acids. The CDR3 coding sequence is TGTGCCAGCAGCGTAGCTTTAGGGGGGACAGGGTGGAATTCACCCCTCCACTTT. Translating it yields CASSVALGGTGWNSPLHF.

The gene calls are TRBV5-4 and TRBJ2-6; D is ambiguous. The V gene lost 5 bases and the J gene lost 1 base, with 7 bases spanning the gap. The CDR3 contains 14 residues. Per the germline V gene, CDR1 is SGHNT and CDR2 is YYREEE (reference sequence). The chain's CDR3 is CASRFKSGANVLTF. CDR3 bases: TGTGCCAGCAGGTTTAAATCTGGGGCCAACGTCCTGACTTTC.

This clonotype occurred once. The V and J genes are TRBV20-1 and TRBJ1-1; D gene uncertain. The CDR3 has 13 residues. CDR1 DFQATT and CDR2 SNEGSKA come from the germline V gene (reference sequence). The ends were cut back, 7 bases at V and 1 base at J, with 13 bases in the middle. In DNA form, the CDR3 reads TGCAGTGGCCCAATGGACGGGAACACTGAAGCTTTCTTT. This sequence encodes CSGPMDGNTEAFF.

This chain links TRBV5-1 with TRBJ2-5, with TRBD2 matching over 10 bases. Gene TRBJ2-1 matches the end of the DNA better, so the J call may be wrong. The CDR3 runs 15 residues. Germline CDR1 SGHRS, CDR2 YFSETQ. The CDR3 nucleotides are TGCGCCAGCAGAGATCTAGCGGGGGCGAACAATGAGCAGTTCTTC. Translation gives CASRDLAGANNEQFF.

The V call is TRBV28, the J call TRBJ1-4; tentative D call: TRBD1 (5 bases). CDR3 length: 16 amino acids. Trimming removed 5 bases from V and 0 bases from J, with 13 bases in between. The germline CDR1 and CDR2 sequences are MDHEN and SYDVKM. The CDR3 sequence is CASSVPGLPTNEKLFF. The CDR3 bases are TGTGCCAGCAGTGTACCAGGGCTGCCAACTAATGAAAAACTGTTTTTT.

The CDR3 sequence is CASSLLGTVNTGELFF. For the CDR3, the DNA is TGTGCCAGCAGCTTACTCGGGACAGTGAACACCGGGGAGCTGTTTTTT. This chain joins TRBV7-2 and TRBJ2-2; the match to TRBD1 covers 7 bases. Germline trimming cut 2 bases from V and 1 base from J; bases unmatched to any gene: 4. From germline, CDR1 is SGHTA and CDR2 FQGNSA. The CDR3 covers 16 residues.

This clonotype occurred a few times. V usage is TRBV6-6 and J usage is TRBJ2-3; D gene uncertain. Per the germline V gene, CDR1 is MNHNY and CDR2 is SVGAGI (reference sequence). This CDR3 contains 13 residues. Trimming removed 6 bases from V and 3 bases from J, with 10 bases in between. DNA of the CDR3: TGTGCCAGCAGCCTAGTGGATACAGATACGCAGTATTTT. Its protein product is CASSLVDTDTQYF.

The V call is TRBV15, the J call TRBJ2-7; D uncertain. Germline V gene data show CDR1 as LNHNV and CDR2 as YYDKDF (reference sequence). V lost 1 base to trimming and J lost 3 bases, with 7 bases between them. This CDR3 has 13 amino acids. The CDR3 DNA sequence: TGTGCCACCAGCAGAGGGAAGGACTACGAGCAGTACTTC. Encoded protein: CATSRGKDYEQYF.

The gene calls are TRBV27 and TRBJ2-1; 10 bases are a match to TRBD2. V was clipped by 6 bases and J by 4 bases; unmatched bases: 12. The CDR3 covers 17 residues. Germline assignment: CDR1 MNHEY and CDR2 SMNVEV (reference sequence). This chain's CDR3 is CASSPLAGDVRYNEQFF. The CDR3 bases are TGTGCCAGCAGCCCCCTAGCGGGGGACGTGAGATACAATGAGCAGTTCTTC.

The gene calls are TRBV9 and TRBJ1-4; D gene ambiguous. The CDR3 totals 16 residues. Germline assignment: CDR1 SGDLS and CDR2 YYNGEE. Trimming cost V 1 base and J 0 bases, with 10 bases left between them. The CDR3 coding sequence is TGTGCCAGCAGCGTAAGGCCGATATCAACTAATGAAAAACTGTTTTTT. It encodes CASSVRPISTNEKLFF.

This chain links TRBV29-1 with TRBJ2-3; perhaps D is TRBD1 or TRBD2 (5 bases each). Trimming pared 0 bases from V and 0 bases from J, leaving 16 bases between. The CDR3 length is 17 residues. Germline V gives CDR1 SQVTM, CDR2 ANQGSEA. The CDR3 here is CSVEDRAGSTSTDTQYF. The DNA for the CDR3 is TGCAGCGTTGAAGACAGGGCGGGTTCAACTAGCACAGATACGCAGTATTTT.

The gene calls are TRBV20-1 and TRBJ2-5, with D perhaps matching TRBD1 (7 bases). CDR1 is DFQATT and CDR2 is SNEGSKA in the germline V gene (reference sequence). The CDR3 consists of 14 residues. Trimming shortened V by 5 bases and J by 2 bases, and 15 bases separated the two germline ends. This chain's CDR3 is CSAHLEGAQETQYF. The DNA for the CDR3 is TGCAGTGCTCACCTGGAGGGGGCGCAAGAGACCCAGTACTTC.

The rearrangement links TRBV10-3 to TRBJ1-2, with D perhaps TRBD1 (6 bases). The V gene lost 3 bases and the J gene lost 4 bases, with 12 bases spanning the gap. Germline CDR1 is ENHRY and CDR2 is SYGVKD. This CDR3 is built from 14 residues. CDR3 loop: CAISDPDRPYGYTF. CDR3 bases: TGTGCCATCAGTGACCCCGACAGGCCCTATGGCTACACCTTC.

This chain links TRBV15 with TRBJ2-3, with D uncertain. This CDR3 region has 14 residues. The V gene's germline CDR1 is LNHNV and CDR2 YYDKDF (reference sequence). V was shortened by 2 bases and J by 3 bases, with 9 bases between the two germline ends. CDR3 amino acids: CATSRPPPTDTQYF. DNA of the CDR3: TGTGCCACCAGCAGACCACCGCCGACAGATACGCAGTATTTT.

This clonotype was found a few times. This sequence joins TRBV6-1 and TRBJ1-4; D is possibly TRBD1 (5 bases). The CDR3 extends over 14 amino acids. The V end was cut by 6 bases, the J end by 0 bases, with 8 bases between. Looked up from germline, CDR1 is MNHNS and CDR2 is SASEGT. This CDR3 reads CASSWTSTNEKLFF. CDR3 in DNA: TGTGCCAGCAGCTGGACATCAACTAATGAAAAACTGTTTTTT.

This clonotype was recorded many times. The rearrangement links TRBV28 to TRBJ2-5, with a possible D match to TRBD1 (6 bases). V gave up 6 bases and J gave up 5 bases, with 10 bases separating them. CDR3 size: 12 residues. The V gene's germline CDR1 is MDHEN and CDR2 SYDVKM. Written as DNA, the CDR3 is TGTGCCAGCAGGGGGGCCGGGGAGACCCAGTACTTC. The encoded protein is CASRGAGETQYF.

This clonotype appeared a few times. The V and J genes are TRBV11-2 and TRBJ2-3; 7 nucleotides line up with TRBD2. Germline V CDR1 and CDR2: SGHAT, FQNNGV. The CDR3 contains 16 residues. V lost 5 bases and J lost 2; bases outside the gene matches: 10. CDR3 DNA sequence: TGTGCCAGCAGCCCCGGACTAGAAAGCTTCACAGATACGCAGTATTTT. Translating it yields CASSPGLESFTDTQYF.

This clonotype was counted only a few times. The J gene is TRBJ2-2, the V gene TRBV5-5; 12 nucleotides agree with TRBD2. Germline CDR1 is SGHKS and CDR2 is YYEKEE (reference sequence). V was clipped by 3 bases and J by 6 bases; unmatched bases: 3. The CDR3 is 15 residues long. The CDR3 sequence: CASSSWTSGAGELFF. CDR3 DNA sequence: TGTGCCAGCAGCTCATGGACTAGCGGGGCCGGGGAGCTGTTTTTT. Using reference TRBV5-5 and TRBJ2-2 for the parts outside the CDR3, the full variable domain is DAGVTQSPTHLIKTRGQQVTLRCSPISGHKSVSWYQQVLGQGPQFIFQYYEKEERGRGNFPDRFSARQFPNYSSELNVNALLLGDSALYLCASSSWTSGAGELFFGEGSRLTVL.

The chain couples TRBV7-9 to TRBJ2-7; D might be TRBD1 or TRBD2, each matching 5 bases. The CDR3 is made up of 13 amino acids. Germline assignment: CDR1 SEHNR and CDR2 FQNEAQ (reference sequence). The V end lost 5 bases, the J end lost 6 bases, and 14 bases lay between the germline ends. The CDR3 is CASSLPAGGEQYF. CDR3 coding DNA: TGTGCCAGCAGCCTCCCCGCTGGGGGCGAGCAGTACTTC. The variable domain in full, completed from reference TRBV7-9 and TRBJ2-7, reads DTGVSQNPRHKITKRGQNVTFRCDPISEHNRLYWYRQTLGQGPEFLTYFQNEAQLEKSRLLSDRFSAERPKGSFSTLEIQRTEQGDSAMYLCASSLPAGGEQYFGPGTRLTVT.

DNA for the CDR3: TGCGCCAGCAGCTTGCCCCGGGACAGGGTGAACACTGAAGCTTTCTTT. Translating gives CASSLPRDRVNTEAFF. This chain connects TRBV5-1 to TRBJ1-1, with 9 positions matching TRBD1. This CDR3 has 16 residues. Germline trimming cut 1 base from V and 0 bases from J; bases unmatched to any gene: 4. Germline V gene sequence: CDR1 SGHRS, CDR2 YFSETQ.

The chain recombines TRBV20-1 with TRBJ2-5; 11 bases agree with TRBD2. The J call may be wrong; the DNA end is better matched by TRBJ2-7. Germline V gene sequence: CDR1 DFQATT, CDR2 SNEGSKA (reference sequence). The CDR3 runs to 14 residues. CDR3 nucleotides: TGCAGTCCTTCAGGCGGACTAGCGGGTTACGAGCAGTACTTC. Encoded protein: CSPSGGLAGYEQYF.